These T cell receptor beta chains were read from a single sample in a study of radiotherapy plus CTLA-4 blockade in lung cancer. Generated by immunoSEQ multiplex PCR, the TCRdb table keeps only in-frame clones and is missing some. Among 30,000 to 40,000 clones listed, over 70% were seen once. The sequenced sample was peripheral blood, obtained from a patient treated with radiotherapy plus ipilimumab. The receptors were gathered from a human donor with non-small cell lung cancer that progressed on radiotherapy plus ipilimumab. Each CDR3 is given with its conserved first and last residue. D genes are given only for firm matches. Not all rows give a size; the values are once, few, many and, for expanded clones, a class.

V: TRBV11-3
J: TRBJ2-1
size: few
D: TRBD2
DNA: TGTGCCAGCAGCCGGGAGCGGGGAAGTTACAATGAGCAGTTCTTC
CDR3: CASSRERGSYNEQFF

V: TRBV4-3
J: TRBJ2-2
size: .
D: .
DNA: TGCGCCAGCAGCCAAGATGAGGCAGATAGGGCCGGGGAGCTGTTTTTT
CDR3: CASSQDEADRAGELFF

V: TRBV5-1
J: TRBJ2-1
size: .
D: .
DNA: TGCGCCAGCAGCTTGCCGATTAACAATGAGCAGTTCTTC
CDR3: CASSLPINNEQFF

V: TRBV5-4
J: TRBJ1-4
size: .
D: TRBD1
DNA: TGTGCCAGCAGCCAGGACAGGGTTGCATCTGAAAAACTGTTTTTT
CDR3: CASSQDRVASEKLFF

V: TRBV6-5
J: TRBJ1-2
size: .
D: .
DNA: TGTGCCAGCAGTTACGGAGGAGGGCTGGGCTATGGCTACACCTTC
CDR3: CASSYGGGLGYGYTF

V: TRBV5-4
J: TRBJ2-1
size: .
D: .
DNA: TGTGCCAGCAGTACCCGGAGTAGCCCGGCCAATGAGCAGTTCTTC
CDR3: CASSTRSSPANEQFF

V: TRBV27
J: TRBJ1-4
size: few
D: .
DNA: TGTGCCAGCAGTCTTGACCCGGGAGGCGTTGAAAAACTGTTTTTT
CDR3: CASSLDPGGVEKLFF

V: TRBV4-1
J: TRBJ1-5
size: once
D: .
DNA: TGCGCCAGCAGCCAAGGCCCCGGGGCGTTGAATCAGCCCCAGCATTTT
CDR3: CASSQGPGALNQPQHF

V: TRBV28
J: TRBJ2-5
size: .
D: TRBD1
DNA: TGTGCCAGTCAACAGGGGGCTCGGGAGACCCAGTACTTC
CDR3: CASQQGARETQYF

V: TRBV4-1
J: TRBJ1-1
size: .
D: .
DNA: TGCGCCAGCAGCCAAGATCCTAGCGTCCTGCCCACTGAAGCTTTCTTT
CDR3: CASSQDPSVLPTEAFF

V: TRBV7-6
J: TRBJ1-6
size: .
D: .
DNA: TGTGCCAGCAGCTTAGGGTTATCGGATAATTCACCCCTCCACTTT
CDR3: CASSLGLSDNSPLHF

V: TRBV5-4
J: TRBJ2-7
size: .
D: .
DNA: TGTGCCAGCAGCTTGTTTGGGGAGGTCTACGAGCAGTACTTC
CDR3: CASSLFGEVYEQYF

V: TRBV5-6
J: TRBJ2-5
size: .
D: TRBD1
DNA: TGTGCCAGCAGCTTTGAGGGAGCCGGGACAGGGTATTTCCAAGAGACCCAGTACTTC
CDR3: CASSFEGAGTGYFQETQYF

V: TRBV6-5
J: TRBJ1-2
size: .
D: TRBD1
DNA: TGTGCCAGCAGACCCACAGGGGAAGGCTATGGCTACACCTTC
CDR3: CASRPTGEGYGYTF

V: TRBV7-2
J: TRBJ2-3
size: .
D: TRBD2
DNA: TGTGCCAGCAGCCCCGGGAGGGGGACAGATACGCAGTATTTT
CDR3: CASSPGRGTDTQYF

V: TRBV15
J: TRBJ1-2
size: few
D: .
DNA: TGTGCCACCAGCAGAGCCGCTTCCGAGGAAGGCTACACCTTC
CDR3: CATSRAASEEGYTF

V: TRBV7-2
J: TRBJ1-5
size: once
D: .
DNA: TGTGCCAGCAGCTTTAATGAGGAGCCCCAGCATTTT
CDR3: CASSFNEEPQHF

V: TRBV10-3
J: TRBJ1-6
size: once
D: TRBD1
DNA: TGTGCCATCAGTGGAGCGACAGGGGGAAATTCACCCCTCCACTTT
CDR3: CAISGATGGNSPLHF

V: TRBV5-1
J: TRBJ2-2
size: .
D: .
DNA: TGCGCCAGCAGCTTGATAGGGCGGGACGGGGAGCTGTTTTTT
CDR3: CASSLIGRDGELFF

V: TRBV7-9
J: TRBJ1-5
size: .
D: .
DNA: TGTGCCAGCAGCGACTCACAGGGTCTCGGCAATCAGCCCCAGCATTTT
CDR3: CASSDSQGLGNQPQHF

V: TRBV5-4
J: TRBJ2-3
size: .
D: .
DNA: TGTGCCAGCAGCCTTGACACAGATACGCAGTATTTT
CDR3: CASSLDTDTQYF

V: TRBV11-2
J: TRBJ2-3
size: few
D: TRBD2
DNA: TGTGCCAGCAGCACGGGACTAGCGGTCGATACGCAGTATTTT
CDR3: CASSTGLAVDTQYF

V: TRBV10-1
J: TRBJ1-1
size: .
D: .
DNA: TGCGCCAGCAGTGAGTCTGGTAGCCCGGGGGCTTTCTTT
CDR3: CASSESGSPGAFF

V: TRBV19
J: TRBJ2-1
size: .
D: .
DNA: TGTGCCAGTAGTATAGGTTGGAGAGGGAGGAGGGACAATGAGCAGTTCTTC
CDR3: CASSIGWRGRRDNEQFF

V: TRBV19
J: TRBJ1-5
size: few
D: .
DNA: TGTGCCAGTAGAAACCTTGCCGGGGGCGATTGGATAGGTCAGCCCCAGCATTTT
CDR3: CASRNLAGGDWIGQPQHF

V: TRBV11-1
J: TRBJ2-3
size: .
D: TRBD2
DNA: TGTGCCAGCAGCTCCGGACTAGCGGGGGGTACAGATACGCAGTATTTT
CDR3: CASSSGLAGGTDTQYF

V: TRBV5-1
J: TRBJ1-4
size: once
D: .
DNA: TGCGCCAGCAGCTTGGCGGGGAGAACTAATGAAAAACTGTTTTTT
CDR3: CASSLAGRTNEKLFF

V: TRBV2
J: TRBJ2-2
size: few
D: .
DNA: TGTGCCAGCAGCATAACGACAGTTACCGGGGAGCTGTTTTTT
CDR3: CASSITTVTGELFF

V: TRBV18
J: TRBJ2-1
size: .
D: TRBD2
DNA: TGTGCCAGCTCACCACTAGCGGGAGTGAATGAGCAGTTCTTC
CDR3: CASSPLAGVNEQFF

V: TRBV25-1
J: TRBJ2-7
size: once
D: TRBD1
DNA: TGTGCCAGCATCTCCGGGACAGGGTGGGACGAGCAGTACTTC
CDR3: CASISGTGWDEQYF

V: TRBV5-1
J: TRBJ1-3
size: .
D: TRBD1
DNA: TGCGCCAGCAGCTTCGGGACAGGGGGCGCCTCTGGAAACACCATATATTTT
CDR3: CASSFGTGGASGNTIYF

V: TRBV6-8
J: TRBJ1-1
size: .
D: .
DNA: TGTGCCAGCACCAGGACAGACATGAACACTGAAGCTTTCTTT
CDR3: CASTRTDMNTEAFF

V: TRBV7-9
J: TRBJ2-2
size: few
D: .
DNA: TGTGCCAGCAGCTTAAGCGGTAACACCGGGGAGCTGTTTTTT
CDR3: CASSLSGNTGELFF

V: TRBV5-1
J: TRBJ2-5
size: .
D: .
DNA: TGCGCCAGCAGCTTGGGGGCTCCGGCAATGGGAGAGACCCAGTACTTC
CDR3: CASSLGAPAMGETQYF

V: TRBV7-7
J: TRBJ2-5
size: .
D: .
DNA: TGTGCCAGCAGCTTATTTCTGGGGGTTCAAGAGACCCAGTACTTC
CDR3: CASSLFLGVQETQYF

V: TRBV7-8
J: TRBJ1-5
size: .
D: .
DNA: TGTGCCAGCACCCCGCGTGGGGATCAGCCCCAGCATTTT
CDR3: CASTPRGDQPQHF

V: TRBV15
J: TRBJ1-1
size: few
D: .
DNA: TGTGCCACCAGCCCCACACCGAACACTGAAGCTTTCTTT
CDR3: CATSPTPNTEAFF

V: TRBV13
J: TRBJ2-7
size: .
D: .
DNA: TGTGCCAGCAGCTCCAGGACGGGGCCAACCTACGAGCAGTACTTC
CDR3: CASSSRTGPTYEQYF

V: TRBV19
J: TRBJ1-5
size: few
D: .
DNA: TGTGCCAGTAGTCTGGTTCAAAGTCCCAATCAGCCCCAGCATTTT
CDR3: CASSLVQSPNQPQHF

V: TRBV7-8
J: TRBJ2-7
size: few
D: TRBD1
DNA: TGTGCCAGCAGCCCCGGGACAGGGGCCTACGAGCAGTACTTC
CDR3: CASSPGTGAYEQYF

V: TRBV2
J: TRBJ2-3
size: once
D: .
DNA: TGTGCCAGCCTGGACAGCGGAGCAGGGGATACGCAGTATTTT
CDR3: CASLDSGAGDTQYF

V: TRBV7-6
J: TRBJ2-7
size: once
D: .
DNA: TGTGCCAGCAGCCCCCTGGGGGAGACCTACGAGCAGTACTTC
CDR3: CASSPLGETYEQYF

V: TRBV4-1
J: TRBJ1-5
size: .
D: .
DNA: TGCGCCAGCAGCCAAGATCAGGACCAGCCCCAGCATTTT
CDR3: CASSQDQDQPQHF

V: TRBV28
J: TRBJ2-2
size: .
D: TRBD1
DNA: TGTGCCAGCAGACCTCAGGGGGTCGGGGAGCTGTTTTTT
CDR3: CASRPQGVGELFF

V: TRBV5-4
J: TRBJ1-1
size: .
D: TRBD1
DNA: TGTGCCAGCAGCCCCTGGGACAGTCAGAACACTGAAGCTTTCTTT
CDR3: CASSPWDSQNTEAFF

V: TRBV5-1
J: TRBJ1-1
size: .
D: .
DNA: TGCGCCAGCAGCTTGGGGCCCGACAGGCAATCTGAAGCTTTCTTT
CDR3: CASSLGPDRQSEAFF

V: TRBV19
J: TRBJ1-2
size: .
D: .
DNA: TGTGCCAGTAGTAGTTCCGTTAACGGTAACTATGGCTACACCTTC
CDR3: CASSSSVNGNYGYTF

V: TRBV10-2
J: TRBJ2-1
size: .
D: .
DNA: TGCGCCAGCAGTACCGCTCGGGGTAGTGAGCAGTTCTTC
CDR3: CASSTARGSEQFF

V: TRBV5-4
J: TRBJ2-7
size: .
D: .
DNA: TGTGCCAGCAACCGGGGAGGGGACACAGGGGGCGAGCAGTACTTC
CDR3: CASNRGGDTGGEQYF

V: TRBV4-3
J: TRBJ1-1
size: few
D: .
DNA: TGCGCCAGCAGCCAAACAGAAAACACTGAAGCTTTCTTT
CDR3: CASSQTENTEAFF